This TCR beta chain was documented in a study of beta chain features in type 1 diabetes. Study context: Across every sample, 107,917,701 sorted cells were examined in total.

Overall study findings and caveats: A moderate, significant TCRB CDR3 shortening appeared in type 1 diabetes across four CD4+ subsets. The cDNA sequencing approach could over-represent high-TCR-expressing cells.

A word on this clone: Antigen: not known.

V lost 9 bases to trimming and J lost 3 bases; unmatched junction nucleotides: 8. Looked up from germline, CDR1 is LGHNT and CDR2 is FRNRAP. The CDR3 is 13 amino acids. The sequenced template was cDNA made from the entire isolated RNA. Method: immunoSEQ multiplex PCR; TCRdb's copy keeps in-frame clones and lacks some. Counted here are 600,000 to 700,000 clones, over 10% occurring once; the ten biggest clones make up 0.095% to 0.15%. One heparinised draw, averaging roughly 110 mL, was taken per donor. Naive, central memory, regulatory and stem cell-like memory cells within the CD4+ compartment were sorted using CD45RO/CCR7/CD25/CD127/CD95/CD27.

This sequence originates from a man aged 25-45 years with type 1 diabetes. The sequencing input was naive CD4+ T cells from blood. V gene TRBV12-5 combines with J gene TRBJ2-7, with 7 bases aligning to TRBD1. The CDR3 is CASRRDSIYEQYF. The DNA of the CDR3 is TGTGCTAGCCGCAGGGACAGCATCTACGAGCAGTACTTC.